The sample holds many counts of the clone carrying this T cell receptor beta chain. Trimming removed 10 bases from V and 10 bases from J, with 19 bases in between. The length of the CDR3 is 12 residues. Looked up from germline, CDR1 is MNHNS and CDR2 is SASEGT. This sample stems from a study of T cell repertoires in cytomegalovirus infection. TCRdb itself ran the reads through MiXCR, one entry per CDR3 protein. The sample carries some 300,000 distinct CDR3 sequences, around 9.1% recorded once. The receptor was isolated from a human donor in good health (CMV status not recorded). Some clones in this sample may be carry-over from other donors' samples. Sequenced material: PBMCs. V usage is TRBV6-1 and J usage is TRBJ1-1, with D possibly being TRBD1 (5 bases). For the CDR3, the DNA is TGTGCCATACTAGCGGGGGGTGGGGTAGCTTTCTTT. Translating it yields CAILAGGGVAFF.